These T cell receptor beta chains were read from a single sample in a study of blood T cells in healthy people across ages. TCRdb passed the 5' RACE reads through MiXCR, listing each CDR3 protein once. The sample holds about 1,400,000 distinct CDR3 sequences, 42% seen once. Sequences were obtained from blood. The receptors were sampled from a woman between 18 and 29 years old in good health. CDR3s include the opening cysteine and the closing phenylalanine or tryptophan. The D gene is left open where the match is weak. Rows give clone size only sometimes, using once, few, many, or a class for an expanded clone.

D gene	V gene	clone size	J gene	CDR3 protein	CDR3 DNA
.	TRBV20-1	.	TRBJ2-3	CSVRVADTQYF	TGCAGTGTTAGAGTGGCCGATACGCAGTATTTT
.	TRBV5-1	.	TRBJ1-2	CASSLEQVNYGYTF	TGCGCCAGCAGCTTGGAACAGGTCAACTATGGCTACACCTTC
.	TRBV20-1	few	TRBJ2-3	CSARARRLGPDTQYF	TGCAGTGCTAGAGCGCGGAGGCTAGGGCCAGATACGCAGTATTTT
.	TRBV14	few	TRBJ2-1	CASSQTTSNPGNEQFF	TGTGCCAGCAGCCAGACGACTAGTAACCCGGGGAATGAGCAGTTCTTC
.	TRBV20-1	.	TRBJ2-1	CSALQAYEQFF	TGCAGTGCCTTACAGGCATATGAGCAGTTCTTC
.	TRBV29-1	.	TRBJ1-1	CSVHRDMLNTEAFF	TGCAGCGTGCACAGGGATATGTTGAACACTGAAGCTTTCTTT
TRBD1	TRBV6-1	.	TRBJ2-7	CASSEESRGSYYEQYF	TGTGCCAGCAGTGAAGAGTCCAGGGGGTCCTACTACGAGCAGTACTTC
TRBD1	TRBV12-3/TRBV12-4	.	TRBJ1-1	CASSPELDRGEAFF	TGTGCCAGCAGCCCGGAGTTGGACAGGGGTGAAGCTTTCTTT
.	TRBV10-3	.	TRBJ1-1	CAISESRGDRNTEAFF	TGTGCCATCAGTGAGTCGCGAGGGGATCGGAACACTGAAGCTTTCTTT
.	TRBV4-1	.	TRBJ2-7	CASSPSAGRGARIYEQYF	TGCGCCAGCAGCCCCTCGGCGGGAAGGGGAGCTCGGATCTACGAGCAGTACTTC
TRBD1	TRBV24-1	.	TRBJ2-1	CATSSGDRGIGEQFF	TGTGCCACCAGTTCCGGGGACAGGGGTATCGGTGAGCAGTTCTTC